This TCR beta chain stems from a study of OX40 agonist ivuxolimab in advanced cancers. This clone was picked up one time. Method: immunoSEQ multiplex PCR; TCRdb's copy keeps in-frame clones and lacks some. Counted here are more than 80,000 clones, around nine tenths occurring once; the ten biggest clones make up around 1.5%. V lost 1 base to trimming and J lost 1 base; unmatched junction nucleotides: 3. The CDR3 spans 16 residues. CDR1 LNHNV and CDR2 YYDKDF come from the germline V gene (reference sequence). The sample in question was CD4+ or CD8+ T cells sorted from blood, obtained in a trial of the OX40 agonist ivuxolimab. This sequence joins TRBV15 and TRBJ1-1; 10 nucleotides line up with TRBD1. This TCR was recovered from an adult with an advanced solid tumor such as melanoma, head and neck, liver or kidney cancer. CDR3 coding DNA: TGTGCCACCAGCAGAGGCGGGGACAGGGGGAACACTGAAGCTTTCTTT. This sequence encodes CATSRGGDRGNTEAFF. The full variable domain, in which reference TRBV15 and TRBJ1-1 provide the parts outside the CDR3, is DAMVIQNPRYQVTQFGKPVTLSCSQTLNHNVMYWYQQKSSQAPKLLFHYYDKDFNNEADTPDNFQSRRPNTSFCFLDIRSPGLGDTAMYLCATSRGGDRGNTEAFFGQGTRLTVV.